This TCR beta chain was captured in a study of blood T cells in healthy people across ages. Primed by a sample-barcoded 5' primer and a J-beta primer mix, a second PCR proceeded for 7 to 11 cycles. MiXCR was run by TCRdb on the 5' RACE reads, yielding one entry per CDR3 protein. The table has about 1.8 million distinct CDR3 sequences, 40% to 55% seen once. Trimming cost V 4 bases and J 10 bases, with 10 bases left between them. This CDR3 contains 11 residues. Germline V gene sequence: CDR1 MDHEN, CDR2 SYDVKM. In its sample, this clonotype was seen a few times. What it recognizes is unknown. General study results and limits: Age advanced and TCR beta diversity per million T cells fell, roughly linearly.

This TCR came from a woman aged 35 to 49 in good health. V is TRBV28 and J is TRBJ1-2, with D maybe TRBD1 (6 bases). Specimen: blood. Written as DNA, the CDR3 is TGTGCCAGCAGTTCAAACAGGGTCTACACCTTC. Translating gives CASSSNRVYTF.